A selection of T cell receptor beta chains follows, all from one sample in a study of control samples from healthy donors and cancer patients. Clones were read by immunoSEQ multiplex PCR, and TCRdb kept only the in-frame ones, dropping some. The sample has 65,000 to 90,000 clones; approximately 89% are singletons. Sequenced: blood. The receptors derive from a man aged 50-59 years in good health. The conserved cysteine and the conserved F or W are not part of the CDR3 here. Each record gives: D gene, V gene, CDR3 protein. D genes are given only for firm matches.

- | TRBV6-5 | ASSPYGGDYGYT
- | TRBV6-1 | ASSETGYSGNTIY
- | TRBV15 | ATSTERGTDTQY
- | TRBV24-1 | ATRKGGATNTEAF
- | TRBV5-1 | ASSLGTVDVKTQY
- | TRBV30 | AWSTIQGSYGYT
- | TRBV25-1 | ASSEQTANYGYT
TRBD1 | TRBV29-1 | SVTLVGQNNYGYT
- | TRBV3-1/TRBV3-2 | ASSQEWGAYSGNTIY
- | TRBV29-1 | SVQEGSGNTIY
TRBD1 | TRBV2 | ASSGTGRLAEAF
- | TRBV12-3/TRBV12-4 | ASSFQMGTEAF
TRBD2 | TRBV27 | ASSSRTSGRTDTQY
TRBD1 | TRBV4-2 | ASSQLGQHTEAF
- | TRBV4-1 | ASSQVATSTDTQY
- | TRBV12-3/TRBV12-4 | ASGSDTQY
- | TRBV6-5 | ASSPLTGSNEQF